This T cell receptor beta chain was observed in a study of blood T cell repertoires in COVID-19. About the study: Sources were T cells, B-cell-depleted T cells, or PBMCs; the material itself was cDNA or gDNA.

Assay: immunoSEQ multiplex PCR; the TCRdb copy retains only in-frame clones and omits some. The table lists tens of thousands of clones, roughly 90% of them singletons. V lost 4 bases to trimming and J lost 3 bases; unmatched junction nucleotides: 6. Germline V gives CDR1 SGHTA, CDR2 FQGNSA. The CDR3 covers 15 residues. The chain joins TRBV7-2 to TRBJ2-7, with TRBD2 identical over 10 bases. This TCR was sampled from a human donor in a cohort sampled during active COVID-19. The sample consisted of peripheral blood. The CDR3 DNA reads TGTGCCAGCAGCTCCAGACTAGCGGGTAACTACGAGCAGTACTTC. It translates to CASSSRLAGNYEQYF.